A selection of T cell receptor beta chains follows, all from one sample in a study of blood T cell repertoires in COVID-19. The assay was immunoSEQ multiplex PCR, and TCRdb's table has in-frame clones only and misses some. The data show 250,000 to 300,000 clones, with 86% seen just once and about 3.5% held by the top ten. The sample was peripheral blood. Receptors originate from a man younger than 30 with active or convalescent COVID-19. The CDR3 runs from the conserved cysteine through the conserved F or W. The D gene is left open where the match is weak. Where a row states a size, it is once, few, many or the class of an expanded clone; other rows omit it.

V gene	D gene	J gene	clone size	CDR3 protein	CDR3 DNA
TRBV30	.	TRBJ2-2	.	CAWSELREAGELFF	TGTGCCTGGAGTGAATTAAGGGAGGCCGGGGAGCTGTTTTTT
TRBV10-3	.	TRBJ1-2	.	CAIRLGQGYNYGYTF	TGTGCCATCAGATTGGGCCAGGGATATAACTATGGCTACACCTTC
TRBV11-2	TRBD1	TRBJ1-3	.	CASSSQTGRNTIYF	TGTGCCAGCAGCTCCCAGACAGGGCGGAACACCATATATTTT
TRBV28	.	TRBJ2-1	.	CASRGGLRTKQFF	TGTGCCAGCAGGGGGGGTCTCCGAACCAAGCAGTTCTTC
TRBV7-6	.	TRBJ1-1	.	CASSPATGGGDTEAFF	TGTGCCAGCAGCCCGGCGACGGGCGGAGGCGACACTGAAGCTTTCTTT
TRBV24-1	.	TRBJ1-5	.	CATSAGHQPQHF	TGTGCCACCAGTGCAGGGCATCAGCCCCAGCATTTT
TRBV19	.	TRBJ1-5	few	CATTGGAGNQPQHF	TGTGCCACTACCGGGGGAGCGGGCAATCAGCCCCAGCATTTT
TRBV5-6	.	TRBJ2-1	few	CASSPTTAAYNEQFF	TGTGCCAGCAGCCCTACGACAGCAGCGTACAATGAGCAGTTCTTC
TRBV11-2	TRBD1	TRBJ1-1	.	CASSSRVTGGSGAEAFF	TGTGCCAGCAGCTCCCGGGTAACAGGGGGCAGCGGCGCTGAAGCTTTCTTT
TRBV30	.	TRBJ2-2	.	CAWNFPNTGELFF	TGTGCCTGGAACTTCCCGAACACCGGGGAGCTGTTTTTT
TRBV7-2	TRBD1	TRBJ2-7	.	CASSPEGQVISYEQYF	TGTGCCAGCAGCCCAGAAGGACAGGTAATTTCCTACGAGCAGTACTTC
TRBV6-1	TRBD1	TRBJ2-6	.	CASSAPSGQGATGANVLTF	TGTGCCAGCAGTGCCCCCTCTGGGCAGGGGGCGACTGGGGCCAACGTCCTGACTTTC
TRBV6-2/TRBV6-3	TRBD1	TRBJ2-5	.	CASSTIQGQETQYF	TGTGCCAGCAGCACGATACAGGGGCAGGAGACCCAGTACTTC
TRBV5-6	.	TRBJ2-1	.	CASSSLYEQFF	TGTGCCAGCAGCTCCCTATATGAGCAGTTCTTC
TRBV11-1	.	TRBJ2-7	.	CASSKRGYEQYF	TGTGCCAGCAGTAAACGGGGGTACGAGCAGTACTTC
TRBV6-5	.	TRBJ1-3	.	CAVMRGSGNTIYF	TGTGCCGTCATGAGGGGGTCTGGAAACACCATATATTTT
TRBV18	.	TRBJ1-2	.	CASSPEGQGGYTF	TGTGCCAGCTCACCAGAGGGCCAGGGGGGCTACACCTTC
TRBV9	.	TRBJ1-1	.	CASSQAATNTEAFF	TGTGCCAGCAGCCAAGCGGCGACGAACACTGAAGCTTTCTTT
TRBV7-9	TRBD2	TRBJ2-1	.	CASSSPRLAGDYNEQFF	TGTGCCAGCAGCTCCCCCCGACTAGCGGGGGACTACAATGAGCAGTTCTTC
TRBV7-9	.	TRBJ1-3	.	CASNLTPGVSGNTIYF	TGTGCCAGCAACCTTACCCCGGGAGTCTCTGGAAACACCATATATTTT
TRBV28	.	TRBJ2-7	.	CASTSLWQVGGEQYF	TGTGCCAGCACGTCTCTCTGGCAGGTGGGGGGCGAGCAGTACTTC
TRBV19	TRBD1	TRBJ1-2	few	CASSSSGTEFYYGYTF	TGTGCCAGTAGTTCCTCCGGGACAGAGTTTTACTATGGCTACACCTTC
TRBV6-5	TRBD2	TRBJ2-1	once	CATRLAAYNEQFF	TGTGCCACCAGACTAGCGGCCTACAATGAGCAGTTCTTC
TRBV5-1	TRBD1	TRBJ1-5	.	CASNKTGWRNQPQHF	TGCGCCAGCAACAAGACAGGGTGGCGCAATCAGCCCCAGCATTTT
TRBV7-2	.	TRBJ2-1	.	CASTLAEGSYNEQFF	TGTGCCAGCACCCTCGCGGAGGGGTCCTACAATGAGCAGTTCTTC
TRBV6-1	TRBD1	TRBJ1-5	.	CASKGTVPNQPQHF	TGTGCCAGCAAAGGGACAGTCCCGAATCAGCCCCAGCATTTT
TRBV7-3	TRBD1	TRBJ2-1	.	CASSFGQGEYDEQFF	TGTGCCAGCAGCTTCGGACAGGGGGAGTATGATGAGCAGTTCTTC
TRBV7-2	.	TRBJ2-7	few	CASSPSVTGIYEQYF	TGTGCCAGCAGCCCGTCCGTAACAGGCATCTACGAGCAGTACTTC
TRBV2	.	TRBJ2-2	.	CASSVFGSGELFF	TGTGCCAGCAGTGTATTCGGGAGCGGGGAGCTGTTTTTT
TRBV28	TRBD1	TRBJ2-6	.	CASREGTGVPGANVLTF	TGTGCCAGCAGAGAGGGGACAGGGGTGCCTGGGGCCAACGTCCTGACTTTC
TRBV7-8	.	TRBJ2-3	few	CASSLVHRPRANDTQYF	TGTGCCAGCAGCTTAGTACATCGTCCCCGAGCGAATGATACGCAGTATTTT
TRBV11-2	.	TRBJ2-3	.	CASSDYSSDTQYF	TGTGCCAGCAGCGATTACTCCTCCGATACGCAGTATTTT
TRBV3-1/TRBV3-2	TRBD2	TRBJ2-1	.	CASSLAGSWDEQFF	TGTGCCAGCAGTCTAGCGGGGTCTTGGGATGAGCAGTTCTTC
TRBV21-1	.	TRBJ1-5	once	CASGRGGRSNQPQHF	TGTGCCAGCGGGCGGGGGGGGCGGAGCAATCAGCCCCAGCATTTT
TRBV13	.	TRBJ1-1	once	CASSLDRNTEAFF	TGTGCCAGCAGCCTGGACAGGAACACTGAAGCTTTCTTT
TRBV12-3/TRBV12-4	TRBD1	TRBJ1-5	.	CASNGQANQPQHF	TGTGCCAGCAACGGACAGGCGAATCAGCCCCAGCATTTT
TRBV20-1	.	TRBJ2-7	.	CSAADGVEQYF	TGCAGTGCTGCGGACGGGGTCGAGCAGTACTTC
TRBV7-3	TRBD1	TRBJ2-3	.	CASSPQGLADTQYF	TGTGCCAGCAGCCCACAGGGGCTGGCAGATACGCAGTATTTT
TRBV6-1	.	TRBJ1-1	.	CASSESGWDTEAFF	TGTGCCAGCAGTGAATCAGGCTGGGACACTGAAGCTTTCTTT
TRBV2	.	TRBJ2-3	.	CASRPTQLDTQYF	TGTGCCAGCAGACCCACACAGCTAGATACGCAGTATTTT
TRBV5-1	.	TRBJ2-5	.	CASRDGQQETQYF	TGCGCCAGCAGGGACGGACAGCAAGAGACCCAGTACTTC
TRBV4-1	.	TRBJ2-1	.	CASSQEMGPDEQFF	TGCGCCAGCAGCCAAGAGATGGGGCCCGATGAGCAGTTCTTC
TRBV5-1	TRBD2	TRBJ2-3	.	CASSFWGAGGQDTQYF	TGCGCCAGCAGCTTCTGGGGAGCGGGGGGCCAAGATACGCAGTATTTT
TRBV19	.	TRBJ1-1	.	CASSARTEIYTEAFF	TGTGCCAGTAGTGCCCGGACAGAGATCTACACTGAAGCTTTCTTT
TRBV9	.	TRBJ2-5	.	CANPPLGETQYF	TGTGCCAACCCTCCCCTGGGCGAAACCCAGTACTTC
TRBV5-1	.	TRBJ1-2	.	CASSPAGTNDGYTF	TGCGCCAGCAGCCCCGCCGGGACAAACGATGGCTACACCTTC
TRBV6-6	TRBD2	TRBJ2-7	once	CASSRSSGRSHEQYF	TGTGCCAGCAGTCGATCTAGCGGGAGGTCCCACGAGCAGTACTTC
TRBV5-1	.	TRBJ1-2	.	CASSFGQRYGYTF	TGCGCCAGCAGCTTCGGCCAGCGCTATGGCTACACCTTC
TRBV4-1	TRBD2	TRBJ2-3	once	CASSQTGGETDTQYF	TGCGCCAGCAGCCAAACCGGGGGGGAAACAGATACGCAGTATTTT